The T cell receptor (beta chain) described here comes from a study of blood T cell repertoires in COVID-19. Study details: Spain, Italy and the United States supplied samples that represented acute and convalescent COVID-19. T cells, B-cell-depleted T cells, or PBMCs supplied cDNA or gDNA.

As processed by the authors: Using reference gene primer amplification, nucleated cell counts were estimated. Clones were read by immunoSEQ multiplex PCR, and TCRdb kept only the in-frame ones, dropping some. V, J and clone size reflect that table, while D and trimming were determined from the DNA. The sample lists 200,000 or so clones, approximately 80% occurring once. This CDR3 comprises 14 residues. The V segment lost 4 bases and the J segment 4 bases; nucleotides outside the gene matches: 6. Germline V lookup: CDR1 SGHRS, CDR2 YFSETQ. What was sequenced was peripheral blood. The clonotype was recovered from a human donor with acute or convalescent COVID-19. The donor label of this sample is uncertain. The chain couples TRBV5-1 to TRBJ2-3, with 7 nucleotides matching TRBD1. CDR3 protein: CASSPGQRSDTQYF. In nucleotides, the CDR3 is TGCGCCAGCAGCCCGGGACAGAGGTCAGATACGCAGTATTTT.